Listed below are T cell receptor beta chains from one sample, sequenced in a study of shared clonotypes between healthy human individuals. This table comes from immunoSEQ multiplex PCR, and its TCRdb copy is limited to in-frame clones, with some not included. The sample lists roughly 330,000 clones; about 74% were seen once. The sample consisted of memory CD4+ T cells sorted from blood. Every receptor here comes from a man aged 25-45 years in good health. The CDR3 runs from the conserved cysteine through the conserved F or W. Each record gives: J gene, clone size, D gene, V gene, CDR3 DNA, CDR3 protein. A D gene is named only where the DNA matches it firmly. Size is stated for part of the rows, as once, few or many counts, or as a class when the clone is expanded.

j_gene: TRBJ2-7
abundance: -
d_gene: -
v_gene: TRBV4-2
CDR3nt: TGTGCCAGCAGCCAGGAACAGGGCCCCTACGAGCAGTACTTC
CDR3aa: CASSQEQGPYEQYF

j_gene: TRBJ2-1
abundance: -
d_gene: TRBD2
v_gene: TRBV6-5
CDR3nt: TGTGCCAGCGTTTCGGGGGGGGCCGACAATGAGCAGTTCTTC
CDR3aa: CASVSGGADNEQFF

j_gene: TRBJ2-7
abundance: few
d_gene: TRBD1
v_gene: TRBV9
CDR3nt: TGTGCCAGCAGCGAGAGGGACAGGGGAGACGAGCAGTACTTC
CDR3aa: CASSERDRGDEQYF

j_gene: TRBJ1-1
abundance: -
d_gene: -
v_gene: TRBV7-6
CDR3nt: TGTGCCAGCAGCCCCGGTCGGGTTCGAAGGGGGAACACTGAAGCTTTCTTT
CDR3aa: CASSPGRVRRGNTEAFF

j_gene: TRBJ2-5
abundance: -
d_gene: -
v_gene: TRBV15
CDR3nt: TGTGCCACCAGCAGGGGGGTGGCAGCGCAAGAGACCCAGTACTTC
CDR3aa: CATSRGVAAQETQYF

j_gene: TRBJ1-2
abundance: once
d_gene: -
v_gene: TRBV5-1
CDR3nt: TGCGCCAGCGGCGTACCAGGGCAGAACTATGGCTACACCTTC
CDR3aa: CASGVPGQNYGYTF

j_gene: TRBJ1-2
abundance: once
d_gene: -
v_gene: TRBV29-1
CDR3nt: TGCAGCATCGGTAGCAACTATGGCTACACCTTC
CDR3aa: CSIGSNYGYTF

j_gene: TRBJ1-5
abundance: -
d_gene: -
v_gene: TRBV29-1
CDR3nt: TGCAGCGTCCTAGAACTTCCCAATCAGCCCCAGCATTTT
CDR3aa: CSVLELPNQPQHF

j_gene: TRBJ2-7
abundance: -
d_gene: -
v_gene: TRBV5-1
CDR3nt: TGCGCCAGCAGCCAAACAGGTTTTCCCTACGAGCAGTACTTC
CDR3aa: CASSQTGFPYEQYF

j_gene: TRBJ2-3
abundance: many
d_gene: TRBD1
v_gene: TRBV10-3
CDR3nt: TGTGCCACCACAAAACAGGGGGTGAGCACAGATACGCAGTATTTT
CDR3aa: CATTKQGVSTDTQYF

j_gene: TRBJ2-7
abundance: -
d_gene: -
v_gene: TRBV7-8
CDR3nt: TGTGCCAGCAGCTTTGGCTTCCACGAGCAGTACTTC
CDR3aa: CASSFGFHEQYF

j_gene: TRBJ2-7
abundance: -
d_gene: -
v_gene: TRBV7-9
CDR3nt: TGTGCCAGCAGCTCAATGCGACAGACGTCCGAGCAGTACTTC
CDR3aa: CASSSMRQTSEQYF

j_gene: TRBJ1-2
abundance: many
d_gene: TRBD1
v_gene: TRBV5-4
CDR3nt: TGTGCCAGCAGCTCCGCCACAGGGGGCCGTGGCTACACCTTC
CDR3aa: CASSSATGGRGYTF

j_gene: TRBJ2-7
abundance: -
d_gene: -
v_gene: TRBV27
CDR3nt: TGTGCCAGCAGTTTCGCAGCGATCTCGCCCTACGAGCAGTACTTC
CDR3aa: CASSFAAISPYEQYF

j_gene: TRBJ1-5
abundance: -
d_gene: -
v_gene: TRBV19
CDR3nt: TGTGCCAGTAGCCCCCAAAATAGCAATCAGCCCCAGCATTTT
CDR3aa: CASSPQNSNQPQHF

j_gene: TRBJ2-7
abundance: -
d_gene: TRBD2
v_gene: TRBV28
CDR3nt: TGTGCCAGCACCAGACTAGCGGCCTATAGCTCCTACGAGCAGTACTTC
CDR3aa: CASTRLAAYSSYEQYF

j_gene: TRBJ2-3
abundance: -
d_gene: TRBD2
v_gene: TRBV7-8
CDR3nt: TGTGCCAGCCGGGGAGGGAACACAGATACGCAGTATTTT
CDR3aa: CASRGGNTDTQYF

j_gene: TRBJ2-3
abundance: -
d_gene: -
v_gene: TRBV5-1
CDR3nt: TGCGCCAGCAGCTTGGACGGGAGTCCCACAGATACGCAGTATTTT
CDR3aa: CASSLDGSPTDTQYF

j_gene: TRBJ2-7
abundance: -
d_gene: TRBD2
v_gene: TRBV7-2
CDR3nt: TGTGCCAGCACCGACCCCGTCAGCGGGGGCTCCTACGAGCAGTACTTC
CDR3aa: CASTDPVSGGSYEQYF

j_gene: TRBJ2-3
abundance: -
d_gene: TRBD2
v_gene: TRBV18
CDR3nt: TGTGCCAGCTCACTCCACAGCGGGAGTACGACAGATACGCAGTATTTT
CDR3aa: CASSLHSGSTTDTQYF

j_gene: TRBJ2-3
abundance: few
d_gene: TRBD2
v_gene: TRBV7-8
CDR3nt: TGTGCCAGCAGGTCCTTTACTAGCGGGGCCACAGATACGCAGTATTTT
CDR3aa: CASRSFTSGATDTQYF

j_gene: TRBJ2-7
abundance: -
d_gene: -
v_gene: TRBV4-1
CDR3nt: TGCGCCAGCAGCCAAGGGCTGGGATCAGCCTACGAGCAGTACTTC
CDR3aa: CASSQGLGSAYEQYF

j_gene: TRBJ2-6
abundance: -
d_gene: -
v_gene: TRBV11-2
CDR3nt: TGTGCCAGCAGCCCGGGCACCCACAGGGCGAACGTCCTGACTTTC
CDR3aa: CASSPGTHRANVLTF

j_gene: TRBJ1-2
abundance: -
d_gene: -
v_gene: TRBV7-2
CDR3nt: TGTGCCAGCAGCTTAGCCCCGCTTGTGAACTATGGCTACACCTTC
CDR3aa: CASSLAPLVNYGYTF

j_gene: TRBJ2-7
abundance: -
d_gene: -
v_gene: TRBV2
CDR3nt: TGTGCCAGCAGTGGGCAGTACTTC
CDR3aa: CASSGQYF

j_gene: TRBJ2-1
abundance: -
d_gene: -
v_gene: TRBV6-5
CDR3nt: TGTGCCAGCAGTGTTGACAGCTACAATGAGCAGTTCTTC
CDR3aa: CASSVDSYNEQFF

j_gene: TRBJ1-5
abundance: many
d_gene: TRBD1
v_gene: TRBV7-9
CDR3nt: TGTGCCAGCAGCTCGCAGGGGGCAAGTCAGCCCCAGCATTTT
CDR3aa: CASSSQGASQPQHF

j_gene: TRBJ2-5
abundance: -
d_gene: -
v_gene: TRBV2
CDR3nt: TGTGCCAGCAGTGACTTATCGACCCAGTACTTC
CDR3aa: CASSDLSTQYF

j_gene: TRBJ1-5
abundance: -
d_gene: -
v_gene: TRBV19
CDR3nt: TGTGCCAGTAGTATCGGGCAGATTGGGCAGCCCCAGCATTTT
CDR3aa: CASSIGQIGQPQHF

j_gene: TRBJ2-5
abundance: few
d_gene: TRBD1
v_gene: TRBV6-1
CDR3nt: TGTGCCAGCAGTGGGCACAGGGGGCTATGGGAGACCCAGTACTTC
CDR3aa: CASSGHRGLWETQYF

j_gene: TRBJ1-2
abundance: -
d_gene: -
v_gene: TRBV5-5
CDR3nt: TGTGCCAGCAGCCGCGACGGTGGCTACACCTTC
CDR3aa: CASSRDGGYTF

j_gene: TRBJ2-2
abundance: -
d_gene: TRBD1
v_gene: TRBV5-1
CDR3nt: TGCGCCAGCAGCAACAGGGGGAACACCGGGGAGCTGTTTTTT
CDR3aa: CASSNRGNTGELFF

j_gene: TRBJ1-1
abundance: -
d_gene: TRBD1
v_gene: TRBV6-6
CDR3nt: TGTGCCAGCAGAGGCGGGGACAGGAACACTGAAGCTTTCTTT
CDR3aa: CASRGGDRNTEAFF

j_gene: TRBJ1-1
abundance: -
d_gene: -
v_gene: TRBV7-2
CDR3nt: TGTGCCAGCAGCTTAGGGGACTGGACAGACACTGAAGCTTTCTTT
CDR3aa: CASSLGDWTDTEAFF